Following are 10 T cell receptor beta chains from one sample sequenced in a study of blood T cell repertoires in COVID-19. Clones were read by immunoSEQ multiplex PCR, and TCRdb kept only the in-frame ones, dropping some. Of about 150,000 clones listed, roughly nine tenths are singletons. Sequencing was performed on peripheral blood. The source of these receptors is a woman aged 70-85 years with acute or convalescent COVID-19.

The CDR3 loop is CASSHPRGSDLYNNEQFF. The CDR3 nucleotides read TGTGCCAGCAGCCACCCCAGGGGGTCGGATTTATACAACAATGAGCAGTTCTTC. This chain joins TRBV14 and TRBJ2-1, with 7 bases matching TRBD1. The CDR3 spans 18 residues. V shed 3 bases, J shed 5 bases, and the junction held 16 bases outside the gene matches. Germline CDR1 SGHDN, CDR2 FVKESK.

The gene calls are TRBV7-9 and TRBJ2-1, with D unresolved. Germline values: CDR1 SEHNR, CDR2 FQNEAQ (reference sequence). The CDR3 totals 13 residues. Trimming left V 2 bases short and J 4 bases short, with 6 bases between. The CDR3 coding sequence is TGTGCCAGCAGCTTAAACAGTTACAATGAGCAGTTCTTC. Translating gives CASSLNSYNEQFF.

This sequence joins TRBV2 and TRBJ1-6; TRBD1 aligns across 9 bases. CDR1 SNHLY and CDR2 FYNNEI come from the germline V gene. J gave up 1 base and V 6 bases, and 7 bases lay outside the gene matches. The CDR3 consists of 17 residues. The chain's CDR3 is CASRTGGGRSYNSPLHF. The CDR3 coding sequence is TGTGCCAGCAGAACAGGGGGCGGAAGGTCCTATAATTCACCCCTCCACTTT.

This chain connects TRBV6-1 to TRBJ2-5, with D possibly called TRBD1 or TRBD2 (6 bases each). The CDR3 runs to 13 residues. The germline CDR1 and CDR2 sequences are MNHNS and SASEGT. Trimming took off 4 bases at V and 7 bases at J, with 13 bases between the two ends. CDR3 bases: TGTGCCAGCAGTGTAGCAGGGGAGGCGACCCAGTACTTC. It is translated as CASSVAGEATQYF.

J is TRBJ1-4 and V is TRBV19; no reliable D call. Germline V gene data show CDR1 as LNHDA and CDR2 as SQIVND (reference sequence). The CDR3 is 12 amino acids. V was clipped by 3 bases and J by 4 bases, with 3 bases between them. The chain's CDR3 is CASSINNEKLFF. CDR3 DNA sequence: TGTGCCAGTAGTATTAATAATGAAAAACTGTTTTTT.

The chain links TRBV3-1 (or the pseudogene TRBV3-2) to TRBJ1-2; D possibly corresponds to TRBD1 (5 bases). This CDR3 comprises 14 residues. Germline V gene lookup returns CDR1 LGHDT and CDR2 YNNKEL (reference sequence). V lost 4 bases to trimming and J lost 7 bases, with 16 bases between them. As DNA, the CDR3 is TGTGCCAGCAGCCTGGAGACAGACGCCATTGGCTACACCTTC. It specifies CASSLETDAIGYTF.

J is TRBJ2-7 and V is TRBV18; 9 bases align to TRBD1. Germline CDR1 KGHSH, CDR2 LQKENI. This CDR3 is 13 amino acids long. The DNA for the CDR3 is TGTCATCGGGCCGGGACAGGGATAAACGAGCAGTACTTC. It codes for CHRAGTGINEQYF. The full variable domain, with the rest looked up from reference TRBV18 and TRBJ2-7, is NAGVMQNPRHLVRRRGQEARLRCSPMKGHSHVYWYRQLPEEGLKFMVYLQKENIIDESGMPKERFSAEFPKEGPSILRIQQVVRGDSAAYFCHRAGTGINEQYFGPGTRLTVT.

The chain joins TRBV6-6 to TRBJ1-5; 12 bases fit TRBD1. CDR1 is MNHNY and CDR2 is SVGAGI in the germline V gene (reference sequence). The CDR3 length is 17 residues. Trimming cost V 6 bases and J 4 bases; bases outside gene matches: 10. The CDR3: CASSRPPGQGANQPQHF. In nucleotides, the CDR3 is TGTGCCAGCAGCCGACCTCCGGGACAGGGGGCTAATCAGCCCCAGCATTTT.

The rearrangement uses TRBV2 and TRBJ1-1; TRBD1 is a possible D gene (6 bases). Germline-derived CDR1 and CDR2 are SNHLY and FYNNEI. The V gene lost 6 bases and the J gene lost 4 bases, with 9 bases spanning the gap. The CDR3 extends over 12 amino acids. CDR3 in DNA: TGTGCCAGCAGGCTAGGGGGCACTGAAGCTTTCTTT. This codes for CASRLGGTEAFF.

This rearrangement joins TRBV27 to TRBJ1-2; no reliable D call. The CDR3 length is 13 residues. In germline, CDR1 is MNHEY, CDR2 SMNVEV (reference sequence). V was trimmed by 5 bases and J by 3 bases, leaving 10 bases between them. This CDR3 is CASSPPGYYGYTF. As DNA, the CDR3 is TGTGCCAGCAGTCCCCCTGGCTACTATGGCTACACCTTC.